Reported below is one T cell receptor (beta chain). Its antigen is still unknown. The germline V gene has CDR1 SGDLS and CDR2 YYNGEE. V lost 0 bases to trimming and J lost 4 bases, with 10 bases between them. There are 14 residues in the CDR3. The sample belongs to a study of shared clonotypes between healthy human individuals. General study results and limits: Richness estimates generally favored naive over memory subsets.

As handled by the study authors: For the immunoSEQ data, sequences were junction-only without quality scores, so filtering differed. Assay used: immunoSEQ multiplex PCR; TCRdb lists only in-frame clones, some missing. The DNA gave D and trimming, while V, J and clone size come from that table. The table lists 700,000 or so clones, roughly 78% of them singletons, with around 2% in the top ten. Sequencing was done on a sample of memory CD4+ T cells sorted from blood. Sample subset: CD45RA-negative fraction. This receptor was identified in a woman in her 30s in good health. The V call is TRBV9, the J call TRBJ2-5, with D possibly matching TRBD2 (5 bases). As DNA, the CDR3 is TGTGCCAGCAGCGTAGGAGGGCTCGGAGAGACCCAGTACTTC. Amino acid sequence: CASSVGGLGETQYF.